One sample yielded the 28 T cell receptor beta chains listed below, sequenced in a study of control samples from healthy donors and cancer patients. Using immunoSEQ multiplex PCR, the repertoire was profiled, and TCRdb retains in-frame clones only, with some absent. The sample yields about 75,000 clones, approximately 84% seen once. The sample comprised blood. The receptor source for this set is a man aged 50-59 years in good health.

This clone was detected only a few times. V is TRBV5-1 and J is TRBJ2-3; TRBD2 might be the D (7 bases). V was pared by 2 bases and J by 1 base, with 8 bases between. The CDR3 has 14 amino acids. Germline CDR1 and CDR2: SGHRS and YFSETQ. The CDR3 region has the DNA TGCGCCAGCAGCTTAGGGGGGGGCACAGATACGCAGTATTTT. Translation: CASSLGGGTDTQYF.

The chain recombines TRBV4-3 with TRBJ2-2, with a weak D call TRBD1 (7 bases). The V and J ends lost 0 bases and 5 bases respectively, with 19 bases between them. The CDR3 covers 18 residues. Looked up from germline, CDR1 is LGHNA and CDR2 is YSLEER. The CDR3 loop reads CASSQEWRGGTVTGELFF. The DNA for the CDR3 is TGCGCCAGCAGCCAAGAGTGGCGCGGCGGGACAGTGACCGGGGAGCTGTTTTTT.

In this sample, this clone turned up once. The chain recombines TRBV13 with TRBJ2-3; TRBD2 matches at 7 bases. CDR1 is PRHDT and CDR2 is FYEKMQ in the germline V gene (reference sequence). CDR3 length: 16 residues. The junction had 14 bases not matched to a gene; V was cut back by 5 bases and J by 6 bases. CDR3 protein: CASSMETGGGSDTQYF. The CDR3 DNA sequence: TGTGCCAGCAGCATGGAGACGGGAGGAGGTTCCGATACGCAGTATTTT.

The rearrangement links TRBV5-4 to TRBJ1-4; perhaps TRBD1 as D (5 bases). The CDR3 consists of 16 residues. Trimming took 0 bases from V and 7 from J, leaving 16 bases between them. CDR1 is SGHNT, CDR2 YYREEE, per germline (reference sequence). The CDR3 sequence is CASSLAGSEGFEKLFF. As DNA, the CDR3 is TGTGCCAGCAGCTTGGCCGGGAGCGAGGGGTTTGAAAAACTGTTTTTT.

V gene TRBV11-3 combines with J gene TRBJ2-1, with TRBD2 matching 8 bases. The CDR3 loop spans 16 amino acids. Germline values: CDR1 SGHNT, CDR2 YENEEA. The ends lost 5 bases at V and 2 bases at J; junction bases unmatched: 8. CDR3: CASSAGTRGTYNEQFF. The CDR3 bases are TGTGCCAGCAGCGCCGGGACTAGGGGGACCTACAATGAGCAGTTCTTC.

The V call is TRBV19, the J call TRBJ2-7, with D possibly being TRBD1 (5 bases). The germline V gene encodes CDR1 LNHDA and CDR2 SQIVND (reference sequence). There are 13 residues in the CDR3. V was pared by 5 bases and J by 2 bases, with 10 bases between. The CDR3 spells CASSVSTAYEQYF. CDR3 nucleotides: TGTGCCAGTAGTGTCTCGACAGCCTACGAGCAGTACTTC.

V usage is TRBV27 and J usage is TRBJ1-1; 8 positions match TRBD1. Germline V CDR1 and CDR2: MNHEY, SMNVEV (reference sequence). This CDR3 comprises 12 residues. The V segment lost 9 bases and the J segment 8 bases; nucleotides outside the gene matches: 8. CDR3 region: CASYRGNAEAFF. The CDR3 DNA reads TGTGCCAGTTACAGGGGGAACGCGGAAGCTTTCTTT.

The CDR3 sequence: CASSGDGTLNSPLHF. The CDR3 DNA reads TGTGCCAGTAGTGGGGACGGTACTCTTAATTCACCCCTCCACTTT. The rearrangement uses TRBV19 and TRBJ1-6, with a weak D call TRBD1 (5 bases). There are 15 residues in the CDR3. Trimming took off 5 bases at V and 6 bases at J, with 14 bases between the two ends. The germline gives CDR1 LNHDA, CDR2 SQIVND (reference sequence).

The V gene is TRBV19, the J gene TRBJ1-5; 9 nucleotides match TRBD1. The CDR3 is made up of 15 amino acids. Germline CDR1 LNHDA, CDR2 SQIVND (reference sequence). With V trimmed by 5 bases and J by 4 bases, 6 bases remained unmatched. CDR3: CASSRLTGGNQPQHF. CDR3 coding DNA: TGTGCCAGTAGTCGTTTGACAGGGGGAAATCAGCCCCAGCATTTT.

Concerning this clone itself: This sample also contains other DNA sequences that code for the same CDR3. The V and J genes are TRBV11-2 and TRBJ1-1; tentative D call: TRBD1 (6 bases). The CDR3 sequence is 13 residues long. The ends were cut back, 4 bases at V and 5 bases at J, with 11 bases in the middle. Per germline, CDR1 SGHAT and CDR2 FQNNGV. DNA for the CDR3: TGTGCCAGCAGCTCACAGGGATCGACTGAAGCTTTCTTT. Its protein is CASSSQGSTEAFF. The full variable domain, its missing parts supplied by reference TRBV11-2 and TRBJ1-1, is EAGVAQSPRYKIIEKRQSVAFWCNPISGHATLYWYQQILGQGPKLLIQFQNNGVVDDSQLPKDRFSAERLKGVDSTLKIQPAKLEDSAVYLCASSSQGSTEAFFGQGTRLTVV.

The V and J genes are TRBV7-3 and TRBJ2-4; D remains unclear. CDR1 is SGHTA, CDR2 FQGTGA, per germline. V was clipped by 5 bases and J by 8 bases, with 19 bases between them. This CDR3 has 15 amino acids. The CDR3 DNA reads TGTGCCAGCAGCCACCCCAGGTCGAGTACGGACATTCAGTACTTC. Protein product: CASSHPRSSTDIQYF.

The V call is TRBV18, the J call TRBJ1-3; D remains ambiguous. Trimming took 2 bases from V and 0 from J, leaving 11 bases between them. Germline V gene data show CDR1 as KGHSH and CDR2 as LQKENI. CDR3 length equals 16 residues. The CDR3 here is CASSPSGPRSGNTIYF. The CDR3 DNA reads TGTGCCAGCTCACCATCCGGACCCCGCTCTGGAAACACCATATATTTT.

This clone was seen only once. CDR3 nucleotide sequence: TGCGCCAGCAGCCAAGATTTTGGGAGCTCCTACGAGCAGTACTTC. It translates to CASSQDFGSSYEQYF. The chain couples TRBV4-3 to TRBJ2-7; weak D call: TRBD2 (5 bases). The V gene lost 0 bases and the J gene lost 0 bases, with 9 bases spanning the gap. Germline lookup yields CDR1 LGHNA and CDR2 YSLEER. The CDR3 sequence is 15 residues long.

V and J are TRBV6-5 and TRBJ1-4; D not certain. The CDR3 loop spans 14 amino acids. Trimming took off 0 bases at V and 5 bases at J, with 7 bases between the two ends. The germline V gene has CDR1 MNHEY and CDR2 SVGAGI. The CDR3: CASSYSGSNEKLFF. CDR3 nucleotide sequence: TGTGCCAGCAGTTACTCCGGGAGCAATGAAAAACTGTTTTTT.

This chain connects TRBV7-6 to TRBJ2-5; D is possibly TRBD1 (6 bases). The CDR3 runs to 18 residues. V was trimmed by 5 bases and J by 4 bases, leaving 26 bases between them. Looked up from germline, CDR1 is SGHVS and CDR2 is FNYEAQ. The CDR3 DNA follows: TGTGCCAGCAGCCCGACACCTTCAACATGGGGACATGGAGAGACCCAGTACTTC. Translated: CASSPTPSTWGHGETQYF.

The chain combines TRBV30 with TRBJ2-7, with 10 positions matching TRBD2. Per germline, CDR1 GTSNPN and CDR2 SVGIG (reference sequence). The CDR3 sequence is 14 residues long. V dropped 5 bases and J dropped 7; count of bases not matched to a gene: 11. CDR3 nucleotide sequence: TGTGCCTGGGGGGAGCGGGAGGGCCCCCGAGAGCAGTACTTC. Amino acids: CAWGEREGPREQYF.

This sequence joins TRBV11-2 and TRBJ1-5; D gene unclear. The CDR3 covers 13 residues. Trimming stripped 4 bases from V and 9 bases from J, with 13 bases between. The germline V gene has CDR1 SGHAT and CDR2 FQNNGV. The CDR3 protein is CASSSGGGRPQHF. CDR3 coding DNA: TGTGCCAGCAGCTCGGGAGGCGGAAGGCCCCAGCATTTT.

The chain combines TRBV6-5 with TRBJ2-1; the match to TRBD2 covers 8 bases. Losses at the gene ends were 0 bases for V and 6 bases for J; bases not matched to a gene: 7. The CDR3 extends over 16 amino acids. In germline, CDR1 is MNHEY, CDR2 SVGAGI. CDR3 amino acids: CASSYSFSGTANEQFF. DNA of the CDR3: TGTGCCAGCAGTTACTCTTTTAGCGGGACGGCCAATGAGCAGTTCTTC.

V is TRBV3-1 (or the pseudogene TRBV3-2) and J is TRBJ1-2; 9 bases fit TRBD1. V trimming: 4 bases; J trimming: 4 bases; junction bases outside the gene matches: 7. The CDR3 covers 15 residues. From germline, CDR1 is LGHDT and CDR2 YNNKEL (reference sequence). CDR3 protein: CASSRPGQGSYGYTF. In DNA form, the CDR3 reads TGTGCCAGCAGCCGGCCGGGACAGGGTAGCTATGGCTACACCTTC.

This clone was observed once. This chain connects TRBV4-3 to TRBJ2-5, with 10 bases aligning to TRBD2. CDR1 is LGHNA, CDR2 YSLEER, per germline. The CDR3 sequence is 15 residues long. V was clipped by 3 bases and J by 5 bases; unmatched bases: 6. The CDR3 loop is CASSQADSGRETQYF. CDR3 DNA sequence: TGCGCCAGCAGCCAGGCGGATAGCGGGAGGGAGACCCAGTACTTC.

The chain uses TRBV29-1 and TRBJ1-1; D is uncertain. This CDR3 has 10 residues. Germline V gene lookup returns CDR1 SQVTM and CDR2 ANQGSEA. Trimming removed 8 bases from V and 3 bases from J, with 7 bases in between. CDR3 amino acids: CSFGHTEAFF. The DNA for the CDR3 is TGCAGCTTCGGCCACACTGAAGCTTTCTTT. The full variable domain, its missing parts supplied by reference TRBV29-1 and TRBJ1-1, is SAVISQKPSRDICQRGTSLTIQCQVDSQVTMMFWYRQQPGQSLTLIATANQGSEATYESGFVIDKFPISRPNLTFSTLTVSNMSPEDSSIYLCSFGHTEAFFGQGTRLTVV.

The J gene is TRBJ2-2, the V gene TRBV9; D gene ambiguous. The CDR3 is 14 residues long. Trimming left V 3 bases short and J 2 bases short, with 8 bases between. Germline lookup yields CDR1 SGDLS and CDR2 YYNGEE. Here the CDR3 DNA reads TGTGCCAGCAGCGCCGACCCCAACACCGGGGAGCTGTTTTTT. Its translation is CASSADPNTGELFF.

This chain uses TRBV14 with TRBJ1-6, with a possible D match to TRBD1 (5 bases). The V end was cut by 0 bases, the J end by 16 bases, with 16 bases between. Germline V CDR1 and CDR2: SGHDN, FVKESK. The CDR3 extends over 14 amino acids. The CDR3 DNA reads TGTGCCAGCAGCCAAGAGGTTGGGGCAGGAGATCTCCACTTT. Translated: CASSQEVGAGDLHF. Complete variable domain (other parts from reference TRBV14 and TRBJ1-6): EAGVTQFPSHSVIEKGQTVTLRCDPISGHDNLYWYRRVMGKEIKFLLHFVKESKQDESGMPNNRFLAERTGGTYSTLKVQPAELEDSGVYFCASSQEVGAGDLHFGNGTRLTVT.

This clone turned up a few times. The chain employs TRBV10-1 and TRBJ2-7; 8 bases are a match to TRBD2. Germline lookup yields CDR1 WNHNN and CDR2 SYGVQD (reference sequence). V lost 0 bases and J lost 0; bases outside the gene matches: 1. The CDR3 is 15 residues long. Written as DNA, the CDR3 is TGCGCCAGCAGTGAGTCGGGGACTAGCTCCTACGAGCAGTACTTC. Amino acid sequence: CASSESGTSSYEQYF.

J is TRBJ2-2 and V is TRBV7-2; D perhaps matches TRBD1 (6 bases). CDR3 length equals 15 residues. Trimming removed 3 bases at V and 0 bases at J, with 8 bases between. CDR1 is SGHTA and CDR2 is FQGNSA in the germline V gene. The CDR3 loop reads CASSLDRPNTGELFF. The CDR3 region has the DNA TGTGCCAGCAGCTTGGACAGACCGAACACCGGGGAGCTGTTTTTT.

V usage is TRBV5-6 and J usage is TRBJ2-1, with TRBD2 matching 8 bases. J was trimmed by 6 bases and V by 4 bases; bases with no gene match: 9. The CDR3 contains 15 residues. Per germline, CDR1 SGHDT and CDR2 YYEEEE. The CDR3 DNA reads TGTGCCAGCAGCACCCGGTTAGCGGGGAGCAATGAGCAGTTCTTC. It yields the protein CASSTRLAGSNEQFF.

This rearrangement joins TRBV18 to TRBJ1-1; D may be TRBD1 (5 bases). Between the trimmed V and J ends, which lost 2 bases and 1 base, there was a span of 5 bases. From germline, CDR1 is KGHSH and CDR2 LQKENI. The CDR3 has 13 residues. For the CDR3, the DNA is TGTGCCAGCTCACCAGGACAGAACACTGAAGCTTTCTTT. Translated: CASSPGQNTEAFF.

V usage is TRBV4-2 and J usage is TRBJ2-3; 9 bases match TRBD2. The germline CDR1 and CDR2 sequences are LGHNA and YNFKEQ. CDR3 length equals 17 residues. The V gene end was trimmed by 0 bases and the J gene end by 5 bases; junction bases not matched to a gene: 9. The chain's CDR3 is CASSQESLAGQEDTQYF. The CDR3 DNA reads as TGTGCCAGCAGCCAAGAATCGCTAGCGGGGCAAGAAGATACGCAGTATTTT.